This T cell receptor (beta chain) was profiled in a study of T-cell memory formation after mild COVID-19. 5'RACE with constant-segment primers yielded barcoded, UMI-tagged TCR alpha and TCR beta cDNA libraries. MiXCR was run by TCRdb on the 5' RACE reads, yielding one entry per CDR3 protein. The repertoire holds under 250,000 distinct CDR3 sequences, 9.4% seen once, with 20% to 25% in the top ten. General study findings and limits: Clones contracting across day 15 to 85 had a balanced CD4/CD8 profile; later expanding clones leaned CD4+.

V was clipped by 7 bases and J by 4 bases, with 11 bases between them. Germline V gives CDR1 MNHNS, CDR2 SASEGT. The length of the CDR3 is 13 residues. This clonotype has a handful of counts. The target antigen is unknown. Sequencing input: PBMCs or a T cell subset sorted from them (not recorded which). This TCR came from a man aged 18 to 30 who had mild COVID-19 (a few samples of this study predate the infection). Cell type and time point are not known. V is TRBV6-1 and J is TRBJ1-5; no clear D. Here the CDR3 reads CASKSEKNQPQHF. In DNA, the CDR3 is TGTGCCAGCAAATCGGAAAAAAATCAGCCCCAGCATTTT.